One TCR beta chain is described in this entry. Its antigen is unknown. Only CD45RO-negative cells positively selected for CCR7 counted as naive CD8 cells, so terminally differentiated effector memory CD45RA+ cells were excluded. Profiling relied on immunoSEQ multiplex PCR, and the TCRdb table lists in-frame clones only, not all of them. The sample lists roughly 1,800,000 clones; around 96% were seen once. The entry originates in a study of shared clonotypes between healthy human individuals. Study-level results: Generation probability values for non-shared clonotypes were lower than those for clonotypes shared by all four donors.

The source of this sequence is a man aged 18 to 29 in good health. The sequenced material came from naive CD8+ T cells sorted from blood.

The CDR3 DNA follows: TGTGCCACCGCGGGACAGGCCTACGAGCAGTACTTC. Its protein is CATAGQAYEQYF. V is TRBV7-9 and J is TRBJ2-7, with TRBD1 matching 8 bases. The CDR3 runs 12 residues. The V segment lost 10 bases and the J segment 2 bases; nucleotides outside the gene matches: 4. Per the germline V gene, CDR1 is SEHNR and CDR2 is FQNEAQ (reference sequence).